The sample holds one count of the clone carrying this T cell receptor beta chain. The ends were cut back, 6 bases at V and 4 bases at J, with 4 bases in the middle. Germline loops: CDR1 MNHNS, CDR2 SASEGT. CDR3 size: 11 residues. The data belong to a study of technical replicates of blood from a handful of donors. Some clones are missing from TCRdb's copy, which holds only in-frame ones; the method was immunoSEQ multiplex PCR. The repertoire holds some 90,000 clones, with roughly 95% as singletons. The TCR was taken from a human donor in good health. The sequenced material came from T cells isolated from PBMCs. The chain is built from TRBV6-1 and TRBJ2-1; the D is unclear. CDR3 DNA sequence: TGTGCCAGCAGAGAGTACAATGAGCAGTTCTTC. Its translation is CASREYNEQFF.